Below, 11 T cell receptor beta chains from the same sample are listed, as sequenced in a study of blood T cell repertoires in COVID-19. Produced via immunoSEQ multiplex PCR; TCRdb's table is partial and in-frame only. This table holds about 150,000 clones, about four fifths found once. Sequenced sample: peripheral blood. These receptors all come from a man aged 65-85 years with active or convalescent COVID-19.

The chain joins TRBV11-3 to TRBJ2-7; a weak D match, TRBD2 (6 bases). The germline V gene has CDR1 SGHNT and CDR2 YENEEA. Trimming left V 1 base short and J 6 bases short, with 16 bases between. This CDR3 has 15 amino acids. The DNA for the CDR3 is TGTGCCAGCAGCTTAGTTGGCGGGACCGGGTCCGAGCAGTACTTC. Translating gives CASSLVGGTGSEQYF.

The chain links TRBV5-1 to TRBJ2-5, with 7 positions matching TRBD2. Germline V gene lookup returns CDR1 SGHRS and CDR2 YFSETQ. This CDR3 is 14 amino acids long. Trimming removed 0 bases from V and 4 bases from J; junction bases left unmatched: 3. This CDR3 is CASSLEGRGETQYF. CDR3 coding DNA: TGCGCCAGCAGCTTGGAAGGGAGGGGAGAGACCCAGTACTTC.

The CDR3 DNA reads TGTGCCAGTTTCCCCGGGACAGGGTTTAGGACTGAAGCTTTCTTT. Translating gives CASFPGTGFRTEAFF. This chain links TRBV19 with TRBJ1-1, with 9 bases matching TRBD1. Germline lookup yields CDR1 LNHDA and CDR2 SQIVND (reference sequence). The CDR3 covers 15 residues. V lost 8 bases to trimming and J lost 5 bases; unmatched junction nucleotides: 12. The variable domain in full, with the rest retrieved from reference TRBV19 and TRBJ1-1, is DGGITQSPKYLFRKEGQNVTLSCEQNLNHDAMYWYRQDPGQGLRLIYYSQIVNDFQKGDIAEGYSVSREKKESFPLTVTSAQKNPTAFYLCASFPGTGFRTEAFFGQGTRLTVV.

V usage is TRBV19 and J usage is TRBJ1-5; D gene uncertain. Germline CDR1 and CDR2: LNHDA and SQIVND (reference sequence). The CDR3 runs to 13 residues. The ends were cut back, 2 bases at V and 5 bases at J, with 7 bases in the middle. In DNA, the CDR3 is TGTGCCAGTAGTATATCTTTCTATCAGCCCCAGCATTTT. Its protein product is CASSISFYQPQHF.

The chain uses TRBV16 and TRBJ1-4, with TRBD1 as a possible D gene (6 bases). V lost 2 bases to trimming and J lost 1 base, with 14 bases between them. The CDR3 is 17 amino acids. Germline assignment: CDR1 KGHSY and CDR2 FQNENV. The CDR3 bases are TGTGCCAGCAGCCAACACGGGACAACCAGAACTAATGAAAAACTGTTTTTT. It specifies CASSQHGTTRTNEKLFF.

The chain employs TRBV29-1 and TRBJ1-4; 9 bases line up with TRBD1. Unmatched junction bases numbered 10, after V lost 6 bases and J lost 5 bases. Germline CDR1 reads SQVTM; CDR2 reads ANQGSEA. The length of the CDR3 is 15 residues. CDR3 sequence reads: CSVAQGGTGNEKLFF. CDR3 DNA: TGCAGCGTCGCCCAGGGGGGGACAGGGAATGAAAAACTGTTTTTT.

This clone has a single count. The chain employs TRBV10-3 and TRBJ1-2; tentatively, D is TRBD1 (5 bases). Deletions cut 9 bases from V and 0 bases from J, with 11 bases between. The CDR3 consists of 13 residues. The germline CDR1 and CDR2 sequences are ENHRY and SYGVKD. The CDR3 sequence: CAIGGRTNYGYTF. CDR3 bases: TGTGCCATTGGGGGGAGGACTAACTATGGCTACACCTTC.

The chain joins TRBV18 to TRBJ2-5; D possibly corresponds to TRBD2 (7 bases). Between the trimmed V and J ends, which lost 2 bases and 5 bases, there was a span of 12 bases. Germline loops: CDR1 KGHSH, CDR2 LQKENI. The CDR3 is 14 residues long. The CDR3 DNA reads as TGTGCCAGCTCACCAGCAGGGAGGGGGGAGACCCAGTACTTC. This encodes CASSPAGRGETQYF.

The chain uses TRBV19 and TRBJ1-2; the D is unclear. The germline CDR1 and CDR2 sequences are LNHDA and SQIVND (reference sequence). The CDR3 runs to 13 residues. The V end lost 1 base, the J end lost 5 bases, and 8 bases lay between the germline ends. CDR3 protein: CASSIVGRYGYTF. The DNA for the CDR3 is TGTGCCAGTAGTATAGTGGGGAGGTATGGCTACACCTTC.

The rearrangement joins TRBV9 to TRBJ1-3; D is possibly TRBD1 (6 bases). Germline CDR1 SGDLS, CDR2 YYNGEE. CDR3 size: 16 residues. V lost 0 bases and J lost 0, with 10 bases in between. The CDR3 reads CASSVEGGVSGNTIYF. Here the CDR3 DNA reads TGTGCCAGCAGCGTAGAGGGGGGGGTCTCTGGAAACACCATATATTTT.

DNA for the CDR3: TGTGCCAGCAGCTCTGAACCTCGTCGCGATCAGCCCCAGCATTTT. Encoded protein: CASSSEPRRDQPQHF. The chain carries TRBV5-6 and TRBJ1-5; no reliable D call. V lost 3 bases and J lost 5, with 15 bases in between. The CDR3 covers 15 residues. Looked up from germline, CDR1 is SGHDT and CDR2 is YYEEEE.